Below, 8 T cell receptor beta chains from the same sample are listed, as sequenced in a study of cytomegalovirus exposure and HLA in healthy donors. Vbeta (60) and Jbeta (13) primers were used in the PCR. This table comes from immunoSEQ multiplex PCR, and its TCRdb copy is limited to in-frame clones, with some not included. This sample has 150,000 to 200,000 clones, with roughly 77% found just once. Sequenced sample: PBMCs. Every receptor here comes from a man younger than 35 in good health and CMV-seropositive.

This clone was seen only once. This sample includes further DNA sequences coding for the same CDR3. This chain joins TRBV5-1 and TRBJ1-5; 9 bases agree with TRBD1. The CDR3 is 15 residues long. The germline gives CDR1 SGHRS, CDR2 YFSETQ. V trimming: 0 bases; J trimming: 7 bases; junction bases outside the gene matches: 5. This chain's CDR3 is CASSLAGQGGQPQHF. DNA of the CDR3: TGCGCCAGCAGCTTGGCGGGACAGGGTGGGCAGCCCCAGCATTTT.

The rearrangement joins TRBV5-4 to TRBJ1-1; D remains unclear. This CDR3 region has 15 residues. Germline loops: CDR1 SGHNT, CDR2 YYREEE (reference sequence). V was clipped by 4 bases and J by 3 bases, with 16 bases between them. The CDR3 spells CASSLGGQIYTEAFF. In DNA, the CDR3 is TGTGCCAGCAGCCTGGGAGGGCAGATATACACTGAAGCTTTCTTT.

The CDR3 nucleotides read TGTGCCAGCAGCTCAACACCCACAGAAGCTTCTGGAAACACCATATATTTT. It specifies CASSSTPTEASGNTIYF. The chain recombines TRBV5-5 with TRBJ1-3, with D hard to call. CDR1 is SGHKS, CDR2 YYEKEE, per germline (reference sequence). The V end lost 3 bases, the J end lost 1 base, and 17 bases lay between the germline ends. The CDR3 consists of 17 residues.

This clone has just a few counts. The rearrangement uses TRBV28 and TRBJ1-2; D possibly corresponds to TRBD1 (5 bases). Looked up from germline, CDR1 is MDHEN and CDR2 is SYDVKM. The ends were cut back, 9 bases at V and 2 bases at J, with 10 bases in the middle. The CDR3 runs 12 residues. The CDR3 nucleotides are TGTGCCAGTAGGTCAGGGAACTATGGCTACACCTTC. Its translation: CASRSGNYGYTF.

This clone was picked up a small number of times. This chain joins TRBV18 and TRBJ1-1; perhaps TRBD1 as D (5 bases). CDR3 length: 14 amino acids. Germline lookup yields CDR1 KGHSH and CDR2 LQKENI. The V end was cut by 6 bases, the J end by 1 base, with 12 bases between. This CDR3 reads CASSVKGENTEAFF. In DNA, the CDR3 is TGTGCCAGCTCTGTGAAAGGGGAGAACACTGAAGCTTTCTTT.

The rearrangement joins TRBV9 to TRBJ1-1; 7 bases are shared with TRBD1. From germline, CDR1 is SGDLS and CDR2 YYNGEE. The trim removed 2 bases at V and 1 base at J, leaving 5 bases unmatched. The CDR3 is made up of 15 amino acids. The CDR3 DNA is TGTGCCAGCAGCGTCGGGACAGTAACGAACACTGAAGCTTTCTTT. It translates to CASSVGTVTNTEAFF.

This clone has just a few counts. The gene calls are TRBV2 and TRBJ2-2; 9 bases are shared with TRBD1. The CDR3 is made up of 15 amino acids. After removal of 6 bases from V and 7 bases from J, the junction contained 9 bases not matched to a gene. Germline V CDR1 and CDR2: SNHLY, FYNNEI. This CDR3 reads CASSPGTGMFGELFF. CDR3 bases: TGTGCCAGCAGCCCCGGGACAGGGATGTTCGGGGAGCTGTTTTTT.

V usage is TRBV6-5 and J usage is TRBJ2-2; D not resolved. CDR1 is MNHEY, CDR2 SVGAGI, per germline. V shed 4 bases and J shed 11 bases, with 8 bases lying between them. This CDR3 has 11 residues. The CDR3 nucleotides read TGTGCCAGCAGTTCCGCCTACGAGCTGTTTTTT. This translates into CASSSAYELFF.